This T cell receptor (beta chain) is drawn from a study of T cell repertoires in cytomegalovirus infection. At the level of the study: CMV epitopes, recently identified HLA-C-restricted and well-studied HLA-B-restricted, were used. CMV infection and matching HLA type were both indicated by public TCR beta signatures. Findings of the study overall: Of the TCR beta families, the public ones yielded a cumulative frequency that identified carriers of CMV plus the relevant HLA. There were HLA-C-restricted CMV-specific TCR beta clonotypes dominating the ex vivo response.

TCRdb processed the reads anew with MiXCR; each CDR3 protein has one entry. This table has around 750,000 distinct CDR3 sequences, 30% to 35% appearing once. This clonotype was picked up a small number of times. Its matching antigen is unknown. V dropped 0 bases and J dropped 0 bases, with 13 bases sitting between them. The CDR3 has 17 amino acids. In germline, CDR1 is LGHNA, CDR2 YNFKEQ. The sequence was collected from a human donor in good health (CMV status not recorded). Some clones in this sample may be carry-over from other donors' samples. The sample consisted of cultured CD8+ T cells from PBMCs, taken from culture after CMV antigen stimulation. The chain uses TRBV4-2 and TRBJ2-3; weak D call: TRBD2 (6 bases). DNA of the CDR3: TGTGCCAGCAGCCAAGAGCGGAGGGAATTGAGCACAGATACGCAGTATTTT. Amino acid sequence: CASSQERRELSTDTQYF.